Presented here are 4 T cell receptor beta chains from one specimen sequenced in a study of T cell responses to AZD1222 COVID-19 vaccine. Assay used: immunoSEQ multiplex PCR; TCRdb lists only in-frame clones, some missing. Of 85,000 to 95,000 clones in the sample, approximately 90% are singletons; the top ten hold around 5.5%. This material consisted of peripheral blood, taken 28 days after the second AZD1222 dose. The source is an adult who received the AZD1222 COVID-19 vaccine.

The gene calls are TRBV5-5 and TRBJ1-2; D not resolved. This CDR3 region has 15 residues. V was cut by 1 base and J by 4 bases, with 14 bases left in between. Germline-derived CDR1 and CDR2 are SGHKS and YYEKEE (reference sequence). The CDR3: CASSLKTGSGYGYTF. Here the CDR3 DNA reads TGTGCCAGCAGCTTGAAAACGGGCAGTGGCTATGGCTACACCTTC.

This chain joins TRBV5-1 and TRBJ2-7; TRBD2 is a possible D gene (7 bases). CDR1 is SGHRS, CDR2 YFSETQ, per germline. V was trimmed by 4 bases and J by 0 bases, leaving 20 bases between them. This CDR3 spans 17 amino acids. The chain's CDR3 is CASSTGGGKSSSYEQYF. The CDR3 nucleotides are TGCGCCAGCAGCACGGGCGGGGGCAAAAGTAGCTCCTACGAGCAGTACTTC.

V and J are TRBV30 and TRBJ1-1; 7 bases fit TRBD1. J gave up 4 bases and V 5 bases, and 4 bases lay outside the gene matches. This CDR3 spans 12 amino acids. From germline, CDR1 is GTSNPN and CDR2 SVGIG (reference sequence). The CDR3 region has the DNA TGTGCCTGGGACAGGGTGATCACTGAAGCTTTCTTT. This sequence encodes CAWDRVITEAFF.

The chain couples TRBV5-6 to TRBJ2-7, with 7 bases aligning to TRBD1. Per germline, CDR1 SGHDT and CDR2 YYEEEE. V was pared by 3 bases and J by 0 bases, with 3 bases of the junction left unmatched. The CDR3 loop spans 14 amino acids. The CDR3: CASSSGQFSYEQYF. As DNA, the CDR3 is TGTGCCAGCAGCTCGGGACAGTTCTCCTACGAGCAGTACTTC. Using reference TRBV5-6 and TRBJ2-7 for the parts outside the CDR3, the full variable domain is DAGVTQSPTHLIKTRGQQVTLRCSPKSGHDTVSWYQQALGQGPQFIFQYYEEEERQRGNFPDRFSGHQFPNYSSELNVNALLLGDSALYLCASSSGQFSYEQYFGPGTRLTVT.